A selection of T cell receptor beta chains follows, all from one sample in a study of human T cells and chemical hapten exposure. TCRdb used MiXCR to reprocess the RACE reads, holding one entry per CDR3 protein. Of approximately 49,000 distinct CDR3 sequences in the sample, around a tenth were seen once. This sample comprised whole blood, obtained in connection with sensitization to the hapten diphenylcyclopropenone (DPC). Every receptor here comes from a woman aged 45-60 years with alopecia areata. Some clones in this sample may be carry-over from other donors' samples. The conserved cysteine and the conserved F or W are not part of the CDR3 here.

V gene: TRBV10-3
J gene: TRBJ2-1
CDR3 protein: AISRSHNEQF

V gene: TRBV15
J gene: TRBJ2-7
CDR3 protein: ATSRDNTSPGQY

V gene: TRBV2
J gene: TRBJ2-1
CDR3 protein: ASRGSGVYNEQF

V gene: TRBV24-1
J gene: TRBJ2-3
CDR3 protein: ATSIPDNTDTQY

V gene: TRBV6-6
J gene: TRBJ1-4
CDR3 protein: ASHGQEKLF

V gene: TRBV7-2
J gene: TRBJ2-7
CDR3 protein: ASSLDPGVGYEQY

V gene: TRBV4-3
J gene: TRBJ2-1
CDR3 protein: ASSQDEATYNEQF

V gene: TRBV2
J gene: TRBJ2-7
CDR3 protein: ASSSRDGTYEQY

V gene: TRBV18
J gene: TRBJ2-7
CDR3 protein: ASSSQAGPYEQY

V gene: TRBV28
J gene: TRBJ2-3
CDR3 protein: ASSSTWVRDTQY

V gene: TRBV7-2
J gene: TRBJ2-2
CDR3 protein: AGSLASGTGELF

V gene: TRBV7-2
J gene: TRBJ2-3
CDR3 protein: ASSLAAASTDTQY

V gene: TRBV29-1
J gene: TRBJ2-3
CDR3 protein: SVNLARGTDTQY

V gene: TRBV11-2
J gene: TRBJ2-2
CDR3 protein: ASSLNTGVGELF

V gene: TRBV4-1
J gene: TRBJ1-1
CDR3 protein: ASSRLQGLSTEAF

V gene: TRBV29-1
J gene: TRBJ2-5
CDR3 protein: SVQWGKETQY

V gene: TRBV29-1
J gene: TRBJ2-7
CDR3 protein: SVASPTDHTPGEQY

V gene: TRBV29-1
J gene: TRBJ1-5
CDR3 protein: SVVSTGVGQPQH

V gene: TRBV29-1
J gene: TRBJ2-5
CDR3 protein: SVTLGFRETQY

V gene: TRBV3-1
J gene: TRBJ2-5
CDR3 protein: ASSQDIGGRRQETQY